These 27 T cell receptor beta chains originate from one sample sequenced in a study of identical twins. TCRdb reprocessed the 5' RACE reads with MiXCR, giving one entry per CDR3 protein. The table includes fewer than 900,000 distinct CDR3 sequences, 15% to 20% detected once. The data also belong to a second study, concerning T cells expressing NK-cell markers.

Sequenced sample: PBMCs. These receptors all come from a woman aged 18-30 years in good health.

The rearrangement uses TRBV12-3 or TRBV12-4 and TRBJ2-4; D gene ambiguous. This CDR3 has 17 amino acids. Trimming left V 9 bases short and J 1 base short, with 22 bases between. The CDR3 coding sequence is TGTGCCAGTACTCAGGTAGCTCCCTTTCGTGCCAAAAACATTCAGTACTTC. Amino acid sequence: CASTQVAPFRAKNIQYF.

The rearrangement joins TRBV7-2 to TRBJ2-1; TRBD2 agrees at 7 bases. V gave up 7 bases and J gave up 1 base; unmatched junction bases: 4. This CDR3 has 14 amino acids. The germline CDR1 and CDR2 sequences are SGHTA and FQGNSA. CDR3 nucleotides: TGTGCCAGCAAGCGGACTAGTTCCTACAATGAGCAGTTCTTC. This sequence encodes CASKRTSSYNEQFF.

This clonotype came up a few times. The chain couples TRBV7-9 to TRBJ2-7; 8 bases match TRBD1. V lost 3 bases to trimming and J lost 1 base; unmatched junction nucleotides: 11. Germline CDR1 is SEHNR and CDR2 is FQNEAQ (reference sequence). The CDR3 is 17 amino acids. The CDR3 DNA is TGTGCCAGCAGCTTCGACAGGGGCCATTCACCGTCCTACGAGCAGTACTTC. Translating gives CASSFDRGHSPSYEQYF.

This clonotype was counted many times. The chain couples TRBV12-3 or TRBV12-4 to TRBJ1-5, with 7 bases fitting TRBD1. This CDR3 is 15 amino acids long. V lost 2 bases to trimming and J lost 2 bases; unmatched junction nucleotides: 3. Written as DNA, the CDR3 is TGTGCCAGCAGTTTATATGGGACAGGCAATCAGCCCCAGCATTTT. This encodes CASSLYGTGNQPQHF.

This clonotype was counted between two and nine times. The chain carries TRBV3-1 and TRBJ2-5; 9 bases are a match to TRBD2. Germline loops: CDR1 LGHDT, CDR2 YNNKEL (reference sequence). CDR3 length: 17 amino acids. The V and J ends lost 0 bases and 2 bases, in that order; junction bases with no gene match: 7. CDR3 in DNA: TGTGCCAGCAGCCAAGATGCTAGCGGGACCTATCAAGAGACCCAGTACTTC. Protein product: CASSQDASGTYQETQYF.

CDR3 amino acids: CSARAHERGPSNLRYEQYF. DNA for the CDR3: TGCAGTGCTAGAGCTCATGAGAGGGGGCCTTCAAACCTGCGCTACGAGCAGTACTTC. J is TRBJ2-7 and V is TRBV20-1; TRBD1 matches 7 bases. Losses at the gene ends were 1 base for V and 3 bases for J; bases not matched to a gene: 21. Germline V gene sequence: CDR1 DFQATT, CDR2 SNEGSKA (reference sequence). This CDR3 is 19 amino acids long.

V and J are TRBV3-1 and TRBJ1-6, with no clear D. The CDR3 has 14 amino acids. V lost 7 bases to trimming and J lost 9 bases, with 16 bases between them. Germline CDR1 and CDR2: LGHDT and YNNKEL (reference sequence). The CDR3 protein is CASKHGVSGSPLHF. The CDR3 coding sequence is TGTGCCAGCAAACACGGGGTGTCAGGTTCACCCCTCCACTTT.

V is TRBV11-2 and J is TRBJ2-1, with 12 bases lining up with TRBD2. J was trimmed by 0 bases and V by 4 bases; bases with no gene match: 4. Germline CDR1 reads SGHAT; CDR2 reads FQNNGV. This CDR3 contains 17 residues. This CDR3 reads CASSSILAGGSYNEQFF. CDR3 nucleotide sequence: TGTGCCAGCAGCTCAATACTAGCGGGGGGCTCCTACAATGAGCAGTTCTTC.

This clonotype was detected ten times or more. The rearrangement links TRBV20-1 to TRBJ1-1, with D possibly matching TRBD1 (5 bases). The CDR3 consists of 12 residues. V dropped 5 bases and J dropped 3 bases, with 10 bases sitting between them. Germline CDR1 reads DFQATT; CDR2 reads SNEGSKA (reference sequence). As DNA, the CDR3 is TGCAGTGCTCAGGGTATGGACACTGAAGCTTTCTTT. It translates to CSAQGMDTEAFF.

This chain uses TRBV7-8 with TRBJ2-3; 7 nucleotides agree with TRBD2. This CDR3 spans 17 amino acids. Germline trimming cut 4 bases from V and 2 bases from J; bases unmatched to any gene: 12. Germline values: CDR1 SGHVS, CDR2 FQNEAQ. CDR3 residues: CASSSRALALNTDTQYF. The CDR3 DNA reads TGTGCCAGCAGCTCTAGAGCACTAGCGCTCAACACAGATACGCAGTATTTT.

This clonotype has just a few counts. This chain links TRBV6-1 with TRBJ2-7; 12 bases agree with TRBD1. V shed 6 bases and J 5 bases; nucleotides not matched to a gene: 8. The CDR3 covers 15 residues. Per germline, CDR1 MNHNS and CDR2 SASEGT. This CDR3 reads CASSTGTGGWNEQYF. The CDR3 coding sequence is TGTGCCAGCAGCACCGGGACAGGGGGCTGGAACGAGCAGTACTTC.

This clonotype was counted between two and nine times. This chain connects TRBV6-2 or TRBV6-3 to TRBJ2-1, with D hard to call. Germline V gene data show CDR1 as MNHEY and CDR2 as SVGEGT. This CDR3 has 16 residues. V dropped 2 bases and J dropped 1 base, with 12 bases sitting between them. The CDR3 reads CASSYGRLYSYNEQFF. The CDR3 DNA follows: TGTGCCAGCAGTTACGGACGACTCTATTCCTACAATGAGCAGTTCTTC.

This rearrangement joins TRBV29-1 to TRBJ2-7; 11 bases match TRBD2. Trimming cost V 4 bases and J 3 bases; bases outside gene matches: 11. The CDR3 contains 16 residues. The germline V gene has CDR1 SQVTM and CDR2 ANQGSEA. CDR3 amino acids: CSVGTSTSGNHYEQYF. The CDR3 DNA reads TGCAGCGTTGGCACCTCGACTAGCGGGAATCACTACGAGCAGTACTTC.

The V and J genes are TRBV20-1 and TRBJ2-7, with D possibly TRBD2 on 5 matching bases. The germline V and J ends were trimmed by 1 base and 9 bases, with 13 bases remaining between them. Germline CDR1 and CDR2: DFQATT and SNEGSKA (reference sequence). The CDR3 has 12 residues. The CDR3 bases are TGCAGTGCTAGAGGGGAGCCTTTTGGGCAGTACTTC. This translates into CSARGEPFGQYF.

V usage is TRBV29-1 and J usage is TRBJ1-1, with D perhaps matching TRBD1 (6 bases). The CDR3 is made up of 13 amino acids. The germline gives CDR1 SQVTM, CDR2 ANQGSEA. V was shortened by 3 bases and J by 2 bases, with 10 bases between the two germline ends. The CDR3 reads CSVERGFNTEAFF. The CDR3 region has the DNA TGCAGCGTTGAGAGGGGGTTCAACACTGAAGCTTTCTTT.

V gene TRBV7-9 combines with J gene TRBJ2-4; D is possibly TRBD2 (6 bases). The germline gives CDR1 SEHNR, CDR2 FQNEAQ (reference sequence). Trimming pared 5 bases from V and 0 bases from J, leaving 14 bases between. The CDR3 consists of 16 residues. The CDR3 loop is CASSGGPGPAKNIQYF. The CDR3 DNA sequence: TGTGCCAGCAGCGGAGGGCCGGGGCCAGCCAAAAACATTCAGTACTTC.

This clonotype was detected a few times. The chain carries TRBV12-3 or TRBV12-4 and TRBJ2-2; no firm D call. CDR3 length equals 13 residues. Trimming shortened V by 6 bases and J by 4 bases, and 9 bases separated the two germline ends. In DNA form, the CDR3 reads TGTGCCAGCAGCTTCAATCCCACCGGGGAGCTGTTTTTT. This gives the protein CASSFNPTGELFF.

The chain joins TRBV29-1 to TRBJ2-6; no firm D call. The CDR3 runs to 12 residues. Trimming shortened V by 7 bases and J by 2 bases, and 6 bases separated the two germline ends. CDR1 and CDR2 (germline): SQVTM, ANQGSEA. The CDR3 reads CSATTGANVLTF. The CDR3 coding sequence is TGCAGCGCCACTACTGGGGCCAACGTCCTGACTTTC.

This sequence joins TRBV25-1 and TRBJ2-3; D unclear. The CDR3 covers 15 residues. The germline V gene encodes CDR1 MGHDK and CDR2 SYGVNS. Trimming shortened V by 3 bases and J by 0 bases, and 10 bases separated the two germline ends. This CDR3 reads CASSEPPRSTDTQYF. CDR3 in DNA: TGTGCCAGCAGTGAGCCCCCCCGAAGCACAGATACGCAGTATTTT.

This clonotype was observed a handful of times. This chain joins TRBV7-2 and TRBJ2-5; D unresolved. Trimming left V 5 bases short and J 5 bases short, with 9 bases between. The CDR3 totals 12 residues. Germline V gives CDR1 SGHTA, CDR2 FQGNSA. The CDR3 is CASSPVVETQYF. The DNA for the CDR3 is TGTGCCAGCAGCCCTGTGGTGGAGACCCAGTACTTC.

The chain recombines TRBV6-1 with TRBJ2-1, with TRBD2 matching over 10 bases. Germline values: CDR1 MNHNS, CDR2 SASEGT. CDR3 size: 16 residues. The J segment lost 9 bases and the V segment lost 1 base, leaving 9 bases of the junction unmatched. CDR3 DNA sequence: TGTGCCAGCAGTGAAGTTTCTGCCAGCGGGAGGGGTGAGCAGTTCTTC. Encoded protein: CASSEVSASGRGEQFF.

This clonotype was seen a few times. The V call is TRBV7-9, the J call TRBJ2-5; no firm D call. This CDR3 contains 16 residues. The germline V gene has CDR1 SEHNR and CDR2 FQNEAQ (reference sequence). Trimming stripped 1 base from V and 5 bases from J, with 17 bases between. CDR3 sequence: CASSLDFSGEGETQYF. CDR3 bases: TGTGCCAGCAGCTTAGATTTCTCGGGCGAAGGGGAGACCCAGTACTTC.

This clonotype has a handful of counts. This chain uses TRBV29-1 with TRBJ2-1; unclear D gene. V dropped 2 bases and J dropped 1 base, with 15 bases sitting between them. The CDR3 length is 16 residues. CDR1 SQVTM and CDR2 ANQGSEA come from the germline V gene. In nucleotides, the CDR3 is TGCAGCGTTGAATTCCCGGGCCTCCGGTCCTACAATGAGCAGTTCTTC. Its protein product is CSVEFPGLRSYNEQFF.

The rearrangement joins TRBV11-2 to TRBJ2-1; D not resolved. The V gene lost 5 bases and the J gene lost 14 bases, with 16 bases spanning the gap. From germline, CDR1 is SGHAT and CDR2 FQNNGV. The CDR3 extends over 12 amino acids. CDR3 residues: CASSPARGLKFF. The CDR3, as DNA: TGTGCCAGCAGCCCGGCACGAGGATTAAAGTTCTTC.

This chain joins TRBV3-1 and TRBJ2-7; D is unresolved. The germline gives CDR1 LGHDT, CDR2 YNNKEL (reference sequence). This CDR3 is built from 14 residues. Trimming pared 0 bases from V and 3 bases from J, leaving 9 bases between. CDR3 loop: CASSQDRTVYEQYF. The CDR3 DNA follows: TGTGCCAGCAGCCAAGATCGTACCGTCTACGAGCAGTACTTC.

There are a few counts of this clonotype. The V call is TRBV18, the J call TRBJ2-3; D is ambiguous. V lost 8 bases, J lost 8 bases, and 8 bases lay in between. From germline, CDR1 is KGHSH and CDR2 LQKENI. The CDR3 is 10 amino acids. CDR3 in DNA: TGTGCCAGCCGTCAGCGTACGCAGTATTTT. Protein product: CASRQRTQYF.

This clonotype has just one count. The chain links TRBV2 to TRBJ2-2, with 10 nucleotides matching TRBD1. CDR1 is SNHLY, CDR2 FYNNEI, per germline. The CDR3 contains 14 residues. V lost 9 bases, J lost 4 bases, and 5 bases stayed unmatched. CDR3 nucleotide sequence: TGTGCCAGTGACAGGGGGCGAAGCACCGGGGAGCTGTTTTTT. Protein: CASDRGRSTGELFF.